Following are 26 T cell receptor beta chains from one sample sequenced in a study of blood T cell repertoires in COVID-19. Clones were read by immunoSEQ multiplex PCR, and TCRdb kept only the in-frame ones, dropping some. This sample yields fewer than 200,000 clones, of which around 87% are seen a single time; roughly 2.6% belongs to the top ten. Sequenced material: peripheral blood. These receptors all come from a man aged 40-49 years with active or convalescent COVID-19.

The chain couples TRBV27 to TRBJ1-5, with D possibly being TRBD1 (5 bases). This CDR3 has 10 amino acids. Germline V CDR1 and CDR2: MNHEY, SMNVEV (reference sequence). The CDR3 sequence is CPGGDQPQHF. CDR3 nucleotides: TGTCCGGGGGGGGACCAGCCCCAGCATTTT.

The chain couples TRBV7-2 to TRBJ1-1; D may be TRBD1 (6 bases). Germline V gene data show CDR1 as SGHTA and CDR2 as FQGNSA. V lost 2 bases to trimming and J lost 4 bases, with 11 bases between them. This CDR3 is built from 14 residues. The CDR3 spells CASSLTQGFTEAFF. The DNA of the CDR3 is TGTGCCAGCAGCTTAACCCAGGGGTTCACTGAAGCTTTCTTT.

J is TRBJ2-1 and V is TRBV15, with D perhaps TRBD1 (6 bases). Trimming left V 1 base short and J 4 bases short, with 14 bases between. The CDR3 sequence is 16 residues long. Per germline, CDR1 LNHNV and CDR2 YYDKDF (reference sequence). The CDR3 nucleotides read TGTGCCACCAGCAGAGCTGGGGGTCAGGGGTACAATGAGCAGTTCTTC. This translates into CATSRAGGQGYNEQFF. Drawing the rest from reference TRBV15 and TRBJ2-1, the complete variable domain is DAMVIQNPRYQVTQFGKPVTLSCSQTLNHNVMYWYQQKSSQAPKLLFHYYDKDFNNEADTPDNFQSRRPNTSFCFLDIRSPGLGDTAMYLCATSRAGGQGYNEQFFGPGTRLTVL.

The CDR3 DNA follows: TGTGCCAGCAGCCCGAGCTCCTACAATGAGCAGTTCTTC. Translation: CASSPSSYNEQFF. The genes are TRBV7-8 and TRBJ2-1; D ambiguous. Germline lookup yields CDR1 SGHVS and CDR2 FQNEAQ. The CDR3 sequence is 13 residues long. The V gene lost 5 bases and the J gene lost 0 bases, with 5 bases spanning the gap. The whole variable domain, remainder taken from reference TRBV7-8 and TRBJ2-1, is GAGVSQSPRYKVAKRGQDVALRCDPISGHVSLFWYQQALGQGPEFLTYFQNEAQLDKSGLPSDRFFAERPEGSVSTLKIQRTQQEDSAVYLCASSPSSYNEQFFGPGTRLTVL.

The chain links TRBV2 to TRBJ1-6, with 9 nucleotides matching TRBD1. Looked up from germline, CDR1 is SNHLY and CDR2 is FYNNEI. J was trimmed by 8 bases and V by 6 bases; bases with no gene match: 5. The CDR3 sequence is 14 residues long. CDR3 in amino acids: CASRRDRADSPLHF. The CDR3 nucleotides read TGTGCCAGCAGGAGGGACAGGGCAGATTCACCCCTCCACTTT.

The CDR3 sequence: CASSSGDRVGPSNYGYTF. The CDR3 DNA reads as TGTGCCAGCAGTTCGGGGGACAGGGTAGGGCCCTCTAACTATGGCTACACCTTC. The chain has TRBV28 and TRBJ1-2; 9 bases align to TRBD1. Trimming took 4 bases from V and 0 from J; bases not matched to a gene: 12. CDR3 length: 18 residues. CDR1 MDHEN and CDR2 SYDVKM come from the germline V gene.

The V gene is TRBV20-1, the J gene TRBJ2-5; D may be TRBD2 (5 bases). The CDR3 sequence is 13 residues long. The ends were cut back, 3 bases at V and 2 bases at J, with 10 bases in the middle. Germline values: CDR1 DFQATT, CDR2 SNEGSKA (reference sequence). The CDR3 DNA follows: TGCAGTGCTAGTCGGACGGGACAAGAGACCCAGTACTTC. The encoded protein is CSASRTGQETQYF.

The chain carries TRBV3-1 (or the pseudogene TRBV3-2) and TRBJ1-2; D remains ambiguous. Trimming removed 3 bases from V and 5 bases from J, with 4 bases in between. CDR1 LGHDT and CDR2 YNNKEL come from the germline V gene (reference sequence). The CDR3 is made up of 11 amino acids. The DNA of the CDR3 is TGTGCCAGCAGCCACTCTTATGGCTACACCTTC. Translating it yields CASSHSYGYTF.

The chain couples TRBV3-1 (or the pseudogene TRBV3-2) to TRBJ2-5; 9 bases are a match to TRBD2. V lost 2 bases to trimming and J lost 8 bases; unmatched junction nucleotides: 12. Per germline, CDR1 LGHDT and CDR2 YNNKEL (reference sequence). This CDR3 contains 16 residues. The CDR3 is CASSQFRGGGQVTQYF. The CDR3 DNA reads as TGTGCCAGCAGCCAATTTCGCGGGGGGGGCCAAGTAACCCAGTACTTC.

The genes are TRBV7-3 and TRBJ2-1, with TRBD1 matching over 11 bases. V shed 5 bases, J shed 9 bases, and the junction held 6 bases outside the gene matches. There are 14 residues in the CDR3. Germline CDR1 SGHTA, CDR2 FQGTGA. CDR3 residues: CASSPGQGGGEQFF. In DNA, the CDR3 is TGTGCCAGCAGCCCGGGACAGGGGGGAGGTGAGCAGTTCTTC.

The chain has TRBV12-3 or TRBV12-4 and TRBJ1-2; possible D gene TRBD1, 5 bases. V dropped 3 bases and J dropped 7 bases, with 12 bases sitting between them. The CDR3 runs 13 residues. CDR3 in DNA: TGTGCCAGCAGTTTCGGGGGGAGCGCTGGCTACACCTTC. Amino acid sequence: CASSFGGSAGYTF.

This clone has only a few counts. The gene calls are TRBV30 and TRBJ1-1; no clear D. In germline, CDR1 is GTSNPN, CDR2 SVGIG (reference sequence). V lost 4 bases, J lost 0 bases, and 12 bases lay in between. The CDR3 covers 14 residues. The CDR3 here is CAWNLVGVNTEAFF. The CDR3 DNA is TGTGCCTGGAATCTGGTCGGAGTGAACACTGAAGCTTTCTTT.

This clone was detected a few times. The genes are TRBV15 and TRBJ1-2, with D possibly being TRBD1 (6 bases). The germline CDR1 and CDR2 sequences are LNHNV and YYDKDF (reference sequence). V shed 3 bases and J shed 4 bases, with 24 bases lying between them. CDR3 length: 18 residues. CDR3 sequence reads: CATSSPTWGTHNLYGYTF. As DNA, the CDR3 is TGTGCCACCAGCAGTCCTACCTGGGGGACACACAATCTCTATGGCTACACCTTC.

This clone was detected ten times or more. The rearrangement uses TRBV5-8 and TRBJ1-5, with 7 bases matching TRBD1. This CDR3 region has 13 residues. The V segment lost 4 bases and the J segment 5 bases; nucleotides outside the gene matches: 3. Germline V gives CDR1 SGHTS, CDR2 YDEGEE. The chain's CDR3 is CASSGQVYQPQHF. The CDR3, as DNA: TGTGCCAGCAGCGGACAGGTTTATCAGCCCCAGCATTTT.

The chain joins TRBV6-5 to TRBJ2-7; 9 nucleotides agree with TRBD1. V dropped 2 bases and J dropped 3; count of bases not matched to a gene: 2. The CDR3 contains 14 residues. Germline values: CDR1 MNHEY, CDR2 SVGAGI. CDR3 sequence reads: CASSYGTGNYEQYF. The CDR3 DNA reads TGTGCCAGCAGTTACGGGACAGGGAACTACGAGCAGTACTTC.

The chain joins TRBV27 to TRBJ2-3, with 7 nucleotides matching TRBD2. The CDR3 consists of 14 residues. The germline gives CDR1 MNHEY, CDR2 SMNVEV (reference sequence). J gave up 5 bases and V 3 bases, and 5 bases lay outside the gene matches. CDR3 nucleotide sequence: TGTGCCAGCAGTTTTACGGGGGGATTAGATACGCAGTATTTT. The encoded protein is CASSFTGGLDTQYF.

The rearrangement joins TRBV7-9 to TRBJ1-1, with D hard to call. The germline V and J ends were trimmed by 1 base and 4 bases, with 10 bases remaining between them. This CDR3 is 14 amino acids long. Per germline, CDR1 SEHNR and CDR2 FQNEAQ (reference sequence). CDR3 sequence: CASSLERGSTEAFF. Here the CDR3 DNA reads TGTGCCAGCAGCTTAGAGCGGGGTAGCACTGAAGCTTTCTTT.

This clone was counted only a few times. This chain links TRBV28 with TRBJ2-2; D possibly corresponds to TRBD2 (5 bases). The V end lost 2 bases, the J end lost 1 base, and 11 bases lay between the germline ends. This CDR3 region has 16 residues. The germline V gene encodes CDR1 MDHEN and CDR2 SYDVKM. The CDR3 DNA is TGTGCCAGCAGTTTAAGGAGGTCGTTGAACACCGGGGAGCTGTTTTTT. Translation: CASSLRRSLNTGELFF.

The V gene is TRBV2, the J gene TRBJ1-6; 7 bases map to TRBD1. Germline loops: CDR1 SNHLY, CDR2 FYNNEI. With V trimmed by 6 bases and J by 8 bases, 1 base remained unmatched. The CDR3 runs 12 residues. The CDR3 loop is CASRTGDSPLHF. The CDR3 nucleotides read TGTGCCAGCAGAACAGGGGATTCACCCCTCCACTTT.

The chain employs TRBV2 and TRBJ1-5, with TRBD1 matching 10 bases. Germline V gene sequence: CDR1 SNHLY, CDR2 FYNNEI. The CDR3 consists of 16 residues. V lost 2 bases to trimming and J lost 7 bases; unmatched junction nucleotides: 8. CDR3 in amino acids: CASSEFRDRGGQPQHF. CDR3 bases: TGTGCCAGCAGTGAATTTCGGGACAGGGGCGGACAGCCCCAGCATTTT.

This clone was detected once. The chain joins TRBV7-8 to TRBJ2-7; 8 bases agree with TRBD1. Germline loops: CDR1 SGHVS, CDR2 FQNEAQ. The CDR3 runs to 14 residues. Losses at the gene ends were 4 bases for V and 2 bases for J; bases not matched to a gene: 4. The CDR3 DNA sequence: TGTGCCAGCAGCTCCAGGACAGGGACCTACGAGCAGTACTTC. Amino acids: CASSSRTGTYEQYF. Variable domain in full (rest from reference TRBV7-8 and TRBJ2-7): GAGVSQSPRYKVAKRGQDVALRCDPISGHVSLFWYQQALGQGPEFLTYFQNEAQLDKSGLPSDRFFAERPEGSVSTLKIQRTQQEDSAVYLCASSSRTGTYEQYFGPGTRLTVT.

The chain is built from TRBV9 and TRBJ2-3; possible D gene TRBD2, 6 bases. Per germline, CDR1 SGDLS and CDR2 YYNGEE. V shed 3 bases and J shed 2 bases, with 13 bases lying between them. The CDR3 sequence is 15 residues long. This CDR3 is CASSGPGLHTDTQYF. DNA for the CDR3: TGTGCCAGCAGCGGCCCGGGACTCCACACAGATACGCAGTATTTT.

This chain links TRBV24-1 with TRBJ1-5; 10 nucleotides match TRBD1. V lost 3 bases, J lost 5 bases, and 9 bases stayed unmatched. This CDR3 contains 17 residues. Germline values: CDR1 KGHDR, CDR2 SFDVKD. This CDR3 is CATSDPGDRGGHQPQHF. CDR3 coding DNA: TGTGCCACCAGTGATCCGGGGGACAGGGGAGGTCATCAGCCCCAGCATTTT.

DNA of the CDR3: TGCGCCAGCAGCCAAGGGGGGCCGGTCACCGGGGAGCTGTTTTTT. Translating gives CASSQGGPVTGELFF. The chain employs TRBV4-1 and TRBJ2-2; possibly TRBD1 for D (6 bases). CDR3 length equals 15 residues. The germline CDR1 and CDR2 sequences are MGHRA and YSYEKL. V lost 1 base and J lost 4, with 10 bases in between.

The chain couples TRBV28 to TRBJ1-2; TRBD1 matches 7 bases. CDR3 length: 14 residues. Per the germline V gene, CDR1 is MDHEN and CDR2 is SYDVKM. Trimming at V came to 4 bases and at J to 4 bases, leaving 6 bases not matched to a gene. This chain's CDR3 is CASSSQGRTYGYTF. In DNA form, the CDR3 reads TGTGCCAGCAGTTCACAGGGGCGGACCTATGGCTACACCTTC.

The CDR3 loop is CASSLGDRLNSPLHF. In nucleotides, the CDR3 is TGCGCCAGCAGCTTGGGGGACAGGCTCAATTCACCCCTCCACTTT. The chain recombines TRBV5-1 with TRBJ1-6; 8 bases agree with TRBD1. Germline V gene data show CDR1 as SGHRS and CDR2 as YFSETQ. The junction had 3 bases not matched to a gene; V was cut back by 0 bases and J by 7 bases. CDR3 length: 15 amino acids.